This TCR beta chain was documented in a study of blood T cell repertoires in COVID-19. Study-wide context: The analysed material was cDNA or gDNA that came from T cells, B-cell-depleted T cells, or PBMCs.

Sequencing used immunoSEQ multiplex PCR; TCRdb keeps in-frame clones, though not all of them. The repertoire holds some 100,000 clones, with roughly 80% as singletons. CDR1 and CDR2 (germline): SGHTA, FQGNSA. There are 14 residues in the CDR3. Trimming at V came to 5 bases and at J to 3 bases, leaving 6 bases not matched to a gene. Specimen: peripheral blood. The TCR originated in a man between 60 and 70 years old with acute or convalescent COVID-19. The V call is TRBV7-2, the J call TRBJ2-7, with 8 nucleotides matching TRBD1. The CDR3 region is CASSNRDRRYEQYF. For the CDR3, the DNA is TGTGCCAGCAGCAACCGGGACAGGCGCTACGAGCAGTACTTC.